Listed below are T cell receptor beta chains from one sample, sequenced in a study of tumor-infiltrating lymphocytes in primary liver carcinoma. One entry per CDR3 protein results from TCRdb running MiXCR on the multiplex PCR reads. The sample records fewer than 75,000 distinct CDR3 sequences, approximately 74% being singletons. The material sequenced was liver tumor tissue from sampling region 4. The receptors derive from a man aged 40-55 years with primary liver carcinoma and hepatitis B virus infection. The CDR3 runs from the conserved cysteine through the conserved F or W.

CDR3aa	v_gene	j_gene
CASSNSGRNYNEQFF	TRBV19	TRBJ2-1
CASSLVGRNRETQYF	TRBV5-1	TRBJ2-5
CCVTSYSYEQYF	TRBV29-1	TRBJ2-7
CTSSQDPTGANEQLF	TRBV4-3	TRBJ2-1
CASSLGVGGTNEHYF	TRBV12-3/TRBV12-4	TRBJ2-7
CVINAEGGPTDTQYF	TRBV10-3	TRBJ2-3
CVSEGSTYEQYF	TRBV6-6	TRBJ2-7
CASKALGATEASF	TRBV2	TRBJ1-1
CASNLRLAGGLDEQFF	TRBV6-5	TRBJ2-1
CASSLTSGKMGNEQFF	TRBV5-1	TRBJ2-1
CASSPSWLAGYEQYF	TRBV11-2	TRBJ2-7
CASSLSAGETEYF	TRBV7-3	TRBJ2-5
CASSLRSTNEKLFF	TRBV12-3/TRBV12-4	TRBJ1-4
CARKRGSGRVGYNERFF	TRBV11-2	TRBJ2-1
CASSSGLAEEVDTQYF	TRBV5-4	TRBJ2-3
CACSFHRDGAREEYF	TRBV7-9	TRBJ2-7
CSVGTSAANTGDLFF	TRBV29-1	TRBJ2-2
CVSNSGRLYAHEQYF	TRBV11-2	TRBJ2-7
CASSLGRETDEQFF	TRBV11-1	TRBJ2-1
CASCLTAGGVTDTQYF	TRBV6-6	TRBJ2-3
CSGGQEGYQYTEAFF	TRBV29-1	TRBJ1-1
CASSQVVTGSGYTF	TRBV4-3	TRBJ1-2
CASSSTGLAGTVNNEQFF	TRBV5-1	TRBJ2-1
CASSPLGSSYNEQFF	TRBV19	TRBJ2-1
CASSYRTSGRGDREQYF	TRBV6-5	TRBJ2-7
CASSHNRRGPNYGYTF	TRBV6-5	TRBJ1-2
CASSQAATGGIGTNVLTF	TRBV4-2	TRBJ2-6
CVRSLALGGANTRELFF	TRBV11-2	TRBJ2-2
CASSSFLNRTGGTPGANLLIF	TRBV28	TRBJ2-6
CVSSYRRDSLVTDTHYF	TRBV12-3/TRBV12-4	TRBJ2-3
CASSSRTGGSYEQYF	TRBV4-1	TRBJ2-7
CVSSYGRNQPRHF	TRBV6-5	TRBJ1-5
CASSITGPSETQYF	TRBV19	TRBJ2-5
CSVDGLQETQYF	TRBV29-1	TRBJ2-5
CSARPGGEEQFF	TRBV29-1	TRBJ2-1
CASWAGLNTGELFF	TRBV6-1	TRBJ2-2
CASSLKGQEIQYF	TRBV5-4	TRBJ2-5
CVSSYSSGVTGELFF	TRBV6-5	TRBJ2-2
CASSYAGRVSVEQYF	TRBV6-2/TRBV6-3	TRBJ2-7
CASTGQVRANEKLFF	TRBV6-2/TRBV6-3	TRBJ1-4
CASSLGITSGASTGTQYF	TRBV11-2	TRBJ2-3
CVSTRRSTGNTDTQYF	TRBV11-2	TRBJ2-3
CASMLNQHDGQFF	TRBV6-1	TRBJ2-1
CTISVELNYGYTF	TRBV10-3	TRBJ1-2
CASSSIGTDTQYF	TRBV11-1	TRBJ2-3
CSASSLAGVNEQYF	TRBV20-1	TRBJ2-7
CTSSSDTRELFF	TRBV12-3/TRBV12-4	TRBJ2-2
CASSLSGISFETQYF	TRBV5-4	TRBJ2-5
CASATWAIANTGELFF	TRBV7-9	TRBJ2-2
CVSIWTGGSYEQYF	TRBV28	TRBJ2-7
CASGKEYQETLYF	TRBV28	TRBJ2-5